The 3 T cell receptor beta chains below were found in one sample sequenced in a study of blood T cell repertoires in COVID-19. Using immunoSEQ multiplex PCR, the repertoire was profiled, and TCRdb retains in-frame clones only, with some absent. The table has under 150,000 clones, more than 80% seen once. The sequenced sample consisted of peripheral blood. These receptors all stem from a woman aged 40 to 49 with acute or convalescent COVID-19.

CDR3: CASSIGGYQPQHF. The CDR3 DNA sequence: TGTGCCAGTAGTATCGGGGGGTACCAGCCCCAGCATTTT. The chain uses TRBV19 and TRBJ1-5; possible D gene TRBD1, 5 bases. CDR1 and CDR2 (germline): LNHDA, SQIVND (reference sequence). The germline V and J ends were trimmed by 3 bases and 7 bases, with 10 bases remaining between them. This CDR3 has 13 residues.

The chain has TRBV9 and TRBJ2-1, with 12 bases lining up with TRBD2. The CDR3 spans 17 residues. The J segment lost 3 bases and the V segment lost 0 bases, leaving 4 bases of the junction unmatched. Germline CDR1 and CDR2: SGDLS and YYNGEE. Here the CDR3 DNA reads TGTGCCAGCAGCGTAGCTAGCGGGGGGGCGATCTACAATGAGCAGTTCTTC. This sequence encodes CASSVASGGAIYNEQFF.

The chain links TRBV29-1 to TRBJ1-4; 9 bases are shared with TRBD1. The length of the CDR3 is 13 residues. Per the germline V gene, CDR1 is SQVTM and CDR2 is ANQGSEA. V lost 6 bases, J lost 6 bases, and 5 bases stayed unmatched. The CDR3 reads CSVRTGVDEKLFF. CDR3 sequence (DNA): TGCAGCGTGAGGACAGGGGTGGATGAAAAACTGTTTTTT.